These T cell receptor beta chains were read from a single sample in a study of T cell repertoires in cytomegalovirus infection. TCRdb ran MiXCR on the reads and lists one entry per CDR3 protein. Of more than 200,000 distinct CDR3 sequences listed, less than 9.5% were seen once; the top ten hold about 14%. Material: PBMCs. These receptors were taken from a human donor in good health (CMV status not recorded). Some clones in this sample may be carry-over from other donors' samples. The CDR3 runs from the conserved cysteine through the conserved F or W. D genes are given only for firm matches. Rows may omit the clone size; those that give it use once, few, many or a size class.

>TRBV28|TRBJ1-5|few|NA
CASTAGDQPQHF
TGTGCCAGCACTGCCGGGGATCAGCCCCAGCATTTT
>TRBV9|TRBJ2-7|NA|NA
CASSATGFNEQYF
TGTGCCAGCAGCGCGACAGGTTTCAACGAGCAGTACTTC
>TRBV20-1|TRBJ1-1|NA|NA
CSAAQGTDTEAFF
TGCAGTGCTGCACAGGGTACTGACACTGAAGCTTTCTTT
>TRBV7-9|TRBJ1-1|many|TRBD1
CASRTTGAGTEAFF
TGTGCCAGCAGAACGACAGGGGCTGGAACTGAAGCTTTCTTT
>TRBV7-2|TRBJ2-5|many|TRBD2
CASSPDGGGRRLQETQYF
TGTGCCAGCAGCCCCGACGGGGGGGGCAGGAGACTGCAAGAGACCCAGTACTTC
>TRBV7-9|TRBJ1-3|few|NA
CASTPTAISGNTIYF
TGTGCCAGCACACCTACAGCGATCTCTGGAAACACCATATATTTT
>TRBV20-1|TRBJ2-5|few|NA
CSASALLTDGQETQYF
TGCAGTGCTAGTGCTCTGCTGACAGACGGGCAAGAGACCCAGTACTTC
>TRBV7-2|TRBJ1-2|many|TRBD1
CASSLTGQTNYGYTF
TGTGCCAGCAGCTTGACAGGGCAAACCAACTATGGCTACACCTTC
>TRBV10-3|TRBJ2-7|NA|TRBD1
CAISEFKGASDEQYF
TGTGCCATCAGTGAGTTTAAGGGGGCGAGCGACGAGCAGTACTTC
>TRBV6-8|TRBJ2-3|many|TRBD2
CASSSRTSGRTDTQYF
TGTGCCAGCAGTTCCCGGACTAGCGGGAGGACAGATACGCAGTATTTT
>TRBV19|TRBJ1-3|NA|NA
CASTTGFSGNTIYF
TGTGCCAGTACTACAGGGTTCTCTGGAAACACCATATATTTT
>TRBV12-3/TRBV12-4|TRBJ1-4|few|TRBD1
CASKETGGGNEKLFF
TGTGCCAGCAAGGAAACAGGGGGCGGGAATGAAAAACTGTTTTTT
>TRBV7-2|TRBJ1-3|many|NA
CASSLSGGPGNTIYF
TGTGCCAGCAGCTTATCGGGGGGACCCGGAAACACCATATATTTT
>TRBV6-2/TRBV6-3|TRBJ2-2|many|NA
CASGRTSNTGELFF
TGTGCCAGTGGCAGGACATCGAACACCGGGGAGCTGTTTTTT
>TRBV7-2|TRBJ2-7|many|NA
CASSLEPGEAAYEQYF
TGTGCCAGCAGCTTAGAGCCAGGGGAGGCAGCCTACGAGCAGTACTTC
>TRBV7-3|TRBJ2-2|NA|NA
CASSPHRNTGELSF
TGTGCCAGCAGCCCCCACCGAAACACCGGGGAGCTGTCTTTT
>TRBV7-2|TRBJ2-2|NA|NA
CASSLWTRELFF
TGTGCCAGCAGCTTATGGACTAGGGAGCTGTTTTTT
>TRBV12-3/TRBV12-4|TRBJ1-5|many|TRBD1
CASSKTGNSNQPQHF
TGTGCCAGCAGCAAGACAGGGAATAGCAATCAGCCCCAGCATTTT
>TRBV7-3|TRBJ2-1|many|NA
CASSLQGGSAYNEQFF
TGTGCCAGCAGCTTACAAGGTGGTAGCGCCTACAATGAGCAGTTCTTC
>TRBV6-2/TRBV6-3|TRBJ1-2|many|TRBD1
CASSYPLQGARNYGYTF
TGTGCCAGCAGTTACCCACTACAGGGGGCCCGAAACTATGGCTACACCTTC
>TRBV7-2|TRBJ1-4|many|NA
CASSQGQTNEKLFF
TGTGCCAGCAGCCAAGGACAGACTAATGAAAAACTGTTTTTT
>TRBV11-2|TRBJ2-7|many|NA
CASSLGLGRASSYEQYF
TGTGCCAGCAGCTTAGGGTTGGGCAGGGCGAGCTCCTACGAGCAGTACTTC
>TRBV7-6|TRBJ1-6|many|TRBD1
CASSLRRGNNSPLHF
TGTGCCAGCAGCTTACGCAGGGGGAATAATTCACCCCTCCACTTT